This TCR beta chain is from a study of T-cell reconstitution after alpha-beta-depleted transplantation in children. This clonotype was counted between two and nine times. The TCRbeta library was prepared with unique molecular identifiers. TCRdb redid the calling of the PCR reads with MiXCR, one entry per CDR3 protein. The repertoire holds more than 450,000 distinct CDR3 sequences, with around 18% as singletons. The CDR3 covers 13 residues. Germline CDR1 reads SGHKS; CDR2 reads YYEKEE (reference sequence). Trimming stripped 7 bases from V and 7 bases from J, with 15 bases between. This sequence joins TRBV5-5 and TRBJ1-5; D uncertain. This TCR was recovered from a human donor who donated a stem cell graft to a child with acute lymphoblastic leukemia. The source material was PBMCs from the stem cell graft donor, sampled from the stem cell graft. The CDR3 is CASAPRVGQPQHF. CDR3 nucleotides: TGTGCCAGCGCCCCGAGGGTTGGGCAGCCCCAGCATTTT.